Below are 28 T cell receptor beta chains sequenced from a single sample in a study of T cell responses to AZD1222 COVID-19 vaccine. Sequencing was performed with immunoSEQ multiplex PCR; in TCRdb, only in-frame clones are kept and a portion is missing. The repertoire has 100,000 to 150,000 clones, around 85% of them found once; the top ten carry 3.5% to 5%. The specimen was peripheral blood, collected 28 days after the second AZD1222 dose. The receptors stem from an adult who received the AZD1222 COVID-19 vaccine.

The chain is built from TRBV9 and TRBJ1-3; the D is unclear. The CDR3 is 15 residues long. V was pared by 4 bases and J by 2 bases, with 13 bases between. CDR1 and CDR2 (germline): SGDLS, YYNGEE. CDR3 in DNA: TGTGCCAGCAGCCGCCCACAGCGGGCTGGAAACACCATATATTTT. It specifies CASSRPQRAGNTIYF. Filled out from reference TRBV9 and TRBJ1-3, the complete variable domain reads DSGVTQTPKHLITATGQRVTLRCSPRSGDLSVYWYQQSLDQGLQFLIQYYNGEERAKGNILERFSAQQFPDLHSELNLSSLELGDSALYFCASSRPQRAGNTIYFGEGSWLTVV.

This clone is a singleton in its sample. The chain joins TRBV6-8 to TRBJ2-1; 7 bases match TRBD2. Germline-derived CDR1 and CDR2 are MNHGY and SAAAGT. This CDR3 is built from 16 residues. Unmatched junction bases numbered 7, after V lost 5 bases and J lost 0 bases. CDR3: CASSPTSASSYNEQFF. CDR3 in DNA: TGTGCCAGCAGTCCAACTAGCGCCAGCTCCTACAATGAGCAGTTCTTC.

This clone was detected only once. V and J are TRBV24-1 and TRBJ1-2; TRBD1 matches 7 bases. This CDR3 contains 16 residues. Per germline, CDR1 KGHDR and CDR2 SFDVKD. With 4 bases clipped from V and 4 bases from J, the junction kept 11 bases outside the gene matches. In DNA, the CDR3 is TGTGCCACCAGTGACCCTCGGACAGGCGAAATCTATGGCTACACCTTC. Residues: CATSDPRTGEIYGYTF.

The V call is TRBV4-3, the J call TRBJ1-2, with D hard to call. Germline assignment: CDR1 LGHNA and CDR2 YSLEER. This CDR3 spans 16 amino acids. Deletions cut 0 bases from V and 0 bases from J, with 11 bases between. The CDR3 DNA is TGCGCCAGCAGCCAAGATCCGCAGGCTGCTAACTATGGCTACACCTTC. Translated: CASSQDPQAANYGYTF.

This chain uses TRBV7-9 with TRBJ1-5, with D possibly being TRBD1 (5 bases). The CDR3 extends over 14 amino acids. CDR1 and CDR2 (germline): SEHNR, FQNEAQ (reference sequence). The V end lost 5 bases, the J end lost 3 bases, and 11 bases lay between the germline ends. CDR3 nucleotides: TGTGCCAGCAGCCTGACAGAGCACAATCAGCCCCAGCATTTT. This codes for CASSLTEHNQPQHF.

The chain has TRBV30 and TRBJ1-1; 8 bases are a match to TRBD1. Germline-derived CDR1 and CDR2 are GTSNPN and SVGIG (reference sequence). J lost 6 bases, V lost 2 bases, and 11 bases had no gene match. This CDR3 spans 15 amino acids. CDR3 sequence (DNA): TGTGCCTGGAGTAGGTTAGACAGGGGAACCCCTGAAGCTTTCTTT. As protein: CAWSRLDRGTPEAFF.

The CDR3 reads CASTASSGGGNEQFF. The CDR3 region has the DNA TGTGCCAGCACAGCTTCGAGCGGGGGGGGTAATGAGCAGTTCTTC. The chain employs TRBV2 and TRBJ2-1; 10 positions agree with TRBD2. Germline V gene sequence: CDR1 SNHLY, CDR2 FYNNEI. V trimming: 7 bases; J trimming: 7 bases; junction bases outside the gene matches: 10. The CDR3 spans 15 residues.

The V and J genes are TRBV6-5 and TRBJ1-2; D unresolved. The V end lost 0 bases, the J end lost 5 bases, and 10 bases lay between the germline ends. Germline CDR1 is MNHEY and CDR2 is SVGAGI. This CDR3 comprises 14 residues. The CDR3 region has the DNA TGTGCCAGCAGTTACTCGGCGGAGGGATATGGCTACACCTTC. This gives the protein CASSYSAEGYGYTF.

In its sample, this clone was seen once. The chain combines TRBV10-3 with TRBJ2-1; D gene unclear. The CDR3 is 13 residues long. V was trimmed by 4 bases and J by 9 bases, leaving 13 bases between them. The germline CDR1 and CDR2 sequences are ENHRY and SYGVKD. The CDR3 nucleotides are TGTGCCATCAGTGGGGGTTTTTCAGGTGAGCAGTTCTTC. This codes for CAISGGFSGEQFF.

The V gene is TRBV19, the J gene TRBJ1-6; 7 bases line up with TRBD1. V trimming: 6 bases; J trimming: 12 bases; junction bases outside the gene matches: 20. The CDR3 is 17 amino acids. Germline CDR1 reads LNHDA; CDR2 reads SQIVND (reference sequence). The CDR3 DNA is TGTGCCAGTAGAGTTAAAGGCCGGGACAGTCTCCTTGTACCCCTCCACTTT. Its translation is CASRVKGRDSLLVPLHF. Drawing the rest from reference TRBV19 and TRBJ1-6, the complete variable domain is DGGITQSPKYLFRKEGQNVTLSCEQNLNHDAMYWYRQDPGQGLRLIYYSQIVNDFQKGDIAEGYSVSREKKESFPLTVTSAQKNPTAFYLCASRVKGRDSLLVPLHFGNGTRLTVT.

This chain links TRBV5-4 with TRBJ2-7; D may be TRBD1 or TRBD2 (5 bases each). The CDR3 has 12 residues. Germline assignment: CDR1 SGHNT and CDR2 YYREEE (reference sequence). V lost 4 bases and J lost 6, with 11 bases in between. DNA for the CDR3: TGTGCCAGCAGCAACCGGGGCCGCGAGCAGTACTTC. This sequence encodes CASSNRGREQYF.

This chain joins TRBV11-2 and TRBJ1-1; D is possibly TRBD1 (5 bases). CDR3 length: 17 residues. Per the germline V gene, CDR1 is SGHAT and CDR2 is FQNNGV. V dropped 5 bases and J dropped 0 bases, with 19 bases sitting between them. CDR3 region: CASSTRFRDAMNTEAFF. DNA of the CDR3: TGTGCCAGCAGCACTCGATTCAGGGATGCCATGAACACTGAAGCTTTCTTT. Full variable domain (missing parts from reference TRBV11-2 and TRBJ1-1): EAGVAQSPRYKIIEKRQSVAFWCNPISGHATLYWYQQILGQGPKLLIQFQNNGVVDDSQLPKDRFSAERLKGVDSTLKIQPAKLEDSAVYLCASSTRFRDAMNTEAFFGQGTRLTVV.

The chain links TRBV12-3 or TRBV12-4 to TRBJ1-1; D perhaps matches TRBD1 (5 bases). The ends were cut back, 5 bases at V and 1 base at J, with 8 bases in the middle. The CDR3 is 13 amino acids. For the CDR3, the DNA is TGTGCCAGCAGTAGTACAGGGAACACTGAAGCTTTCTTT. Translated: CASSSTGNTEAFF.

This chain links TRBV20-1 with TRBJ1-4; D unresolved. V shed 3 bases and J shed 0 bases, with 5 bases lying between them. The CDR3 extends over 13 amino acids. CDR1 and CDR2 from the germline V gene are DFQATT and SNEGSKA (reference sequence). The DNA for the CDR3 is TGCAGTGCTAGTTCTGCAACTAATGAAAAACTGTTTTTT. Translated: CSASSATNEKLFF.

The V gene is TRBV27, the J gene TRBJ1-1, with 7 bases fitting TRBD1. Germline CDR1 is MNHEY and CDR2 is SMNVEV (reference sequence). This CDR3 comprises 14 residues. The V and J ends lost 3 bases and 4 bases, in that order; junction bases with no gene match: 5. The CDR3 reads CASSFLTGSTEAFF. The DNA for the CDR3 is TGTGCCAGCAGTTTCCTGACAGGGAGCACTGAAGCTTTCTTT.

The chain links TRBV10-3 to TRBJ2-6; 8 bases align to TRBD1. Per the germline V gene, CDR1 is ENHRY and CDR2 is SYGVKD. J lost 2 bases, V lost 8 bases, and 5 bases had no gene match. The CDR3 totals 15 residues. CDR3 amino acids: CAIGQGTTGANVLTF. In DNA, the CDR3 is TGTGCCATCGGACAGGGCACAACTGGGGCCAACGTCCTGACTTTC.

The genes are TRBV6-5 and TRBJ1-5, with TRBD1 as a possible D gene (5 bases). Per the germline V gene, CDR1 is MNHEY and CDR2 is SVGAGI. This CDR3 has 12 amino acids. V lost 5 bases and J lost 9, with 11 bases in between. CDR3 residues: CASSNPDMPQHF. The DNA for the CDR3 is TGTGCCAGCAGTAACCCGGACATGCCCCAGCATTTT.

CDR3 in amino acids: CSASFGLAGDEQYF. DNA of the CDR3: TGCAGTGCTAGTTTTGGACTAGCGGGGGACGAGCAGTACTTC. The genes are TRBV20-1 and TRBJ2-7; 13 bases line up with TRBD2. Germline CDR1 and CDR2: DFQATT and SNEGSKA (reference sequence). The CDR3 is made up of 14 amino acids. The ends lost 3 bases at V and 5 bases at J; junction bases unmatched: 4.

The gene calls are TRBV18 and TRBJ1-5; TRBD1 matches at 7 bases. CDR3 length: 14 residues. Trimming at V came to 1 base and at J to 4 bases, leaving 1 base not matched to a gene. Germline assignment: CDR1 KGHSH and CDR2 LQKENI. CDR3 amino acids: CASSPQTGNQPQHF. The CDR3 region has the DNA TGTGCCAGCTCACCACAGACAGGGAATCAGCCCCAGCATTTT. Full variable domain (remainder filled in from reference TRBV18 and TRBJ1-5): NAGVMQNPRHLVRRRGQEARLRCSPMKGHSHVYWYRQLPEEGLKFMVYLQKENIIDESGMPKERFSAEFPKEGPSILRIQQVVRGDSAAYFCASSPQTGNQPQHFGDGTRLSIL.

This clone was seen a handful of times. V usage is TRBV4-1 and J usage is TRBJ1-1; 8 bases align to TRBD1. The junction had 10 bases not matched to a gene; V was cut back by 2 bases and J by 2 bases. This CDR3 is built from 17 residues. CDR1 and CDR2 from the germline V gene are MGHRA and YSYEKL. For the CDR3, the DNA is TGCGCCAGCAGCCAACTTGACAGGGGATTCGGAAACACTGAAGCTTTCTTT. Amino acid sequence: CASSQLDRGFGNTEAFF.

The rearrangement links TRBV4-1 to TRBJ1-1; D not resolved. CDR1 is MGHRA and CDR2 is YSYEKL in the germline V gene. The ends were cut back, 1 base at V and 11 bases at J, with 14 bases in the middle. The CDR3 has 13 residues. The chain's CDR3 is CASSQGSRPGAFF. CDR3 sequence (DNA): TGCGCCAGCAGCCAAGGTTCCCGCCCGGGGGCTTTCTTT.

The chain recombines TRBV7-2 with TRBJ2-3; D unresolved. V dropped 5 bases and J dropped 4 bases, with 13 bases sitting between them. In germline, CDR1 is SGHTA, CDR2 FQGNSA. The CDR3 extends over 14 amino acids. This CDR3 reads CASSPGRRPDTQYF. CDR3 in DNA: TGTGCCAGCAGCCCCGGACGAAGGCCAGATACGCAGTATTTT.

The V call is TRBV9, the J call TRBJ1-1; the D gene is possibly TRBD1 (5 bases). V dropped 0 bases and J dropped 5 bases, with 11 bases sitting between them. The CDR3 runs 14 residues. Germline V gene sequence: CDR1 SGDLS, CDR2 YYNGEE. The CDR3 bases are TGTGCCAGCAGCGTAGAGGGGCGACGAACTGAAGCTTTCTTT. As protein: CASSVEGRRTEAFF.

The V and J genes are TRBV28 and TRBJ1-2; D possibly corresponds to TRBD1 (5 bases). Germline-derived CDR1 and CDR2 are MDHEN and SYDVKM. V was clipped by 6 bases and J by 3 bases, with 11 bases between them. The CDR3 runs to 13 residues. DNA of the CDR3: TGTGCCAGCAGGGGGGGAGGGGACTATGGCTACACCTTC. Protein sequence: CASRGGGDYGYTF.

The V gene is TRBV30, the J gene TRBJ1-1, with unresolved D. The V gene's germline CDR1 is GTSNPN and CDR2 SVGIG (reference sequence). The CDR3 consists of 14 residues. V was trimmed by 1 base and J by 4 bases, leaving 13 bases between them. CDR3 sequence: CAWSAGVGGTEAFF. The CDR3 DNA is TGTGCCTGGAGTGCCGGTGTTGGTGGCACTGAAGCTTTCTTT.

The rearrangement joins TRBV7-2 to TRBJ1-3; D unclear. V was clipped by 1 base and J by 0 bases, with 13 bases between them. Germline V gives CDR1 SGHTA, CDR2 FQGNSA. This CDR3 is built from 17 residues. The CDR3 protein is CASSLGLNPGSGNTIYF. The CDR3 nucleotides are TGTGCCAGCAGCTTAGGCCTGAATCCGGGCTCTGGAAACACCATATATTTT.

The J gene is TRBJ2-5, the V gene TRBV11-1; D is perhaps TRBD2 (5 bases). Per germline, CDR1 SGHAT and CDR2 FQDESV (reference sequence). This CDR3 is built from 15 residues. Trimming left V 5 bases short and J 2 bases short, with 15 bases between. This CDR3 reads CASSHTASTQETQYF. In nucleotides, the CDR3 is TGTGCCAGCAGCCACACTGCTAGCACACAAGAGACCCAGTACTTC. Based on the CDR3 plus reference TRBV11-1 and TRBJ2-5, the full variable domain is EAEVAQSPRYKITEKSQAVAFWCDPISGHATLYWYRQILGQGPELLVQFQDESVVDDSQLPKDRFSAERLKGVDSTLKIQPAELGDSAMYLCASSHTASTQETQYFGPGTRLLVL.

The gene calls are TRBV3-1 (or the pseudogene TRBV3-2) and TRBJ1-2; 7 bases map to TRBD1. V trimming: 3 bases; J trimming: 8 bases; junction bases outside the gene matches: 9. Germline loops: CDR1 LGHDT, CDR2 YNNKEL (reference sequence). The CDR3 totals 14 residues. The DNA of the CDR3 is TGTGCCAGCAGCCACCAGGGGGTCCTGGGAGGCTACACCTTC. The encoded protein is CASSHQGVLGGYTF.